A single sample gave rise to the 20 T cell receptor beta chains below, sequenced in a study of blood T cell repertoires in COVID-19. Data came from immunoSEQ multiplex PCR; TCRdb stores just in-frame clones and leaves some out. In the table there are 270,000 or so clones, about 89% of which are singletons. Sequencing was done on a sample of peripheral blood. These receptors were collected from a man in his forties with active or convalescent COVID-19.

This chain uses TRBV2 with TRBJ2-5; maybe TRBD1 (7 bases). V was shortened by 6 bases and J by 4 bases, with 15 bases between the two germline ends. The CDR3 length is 14 residues. In germline, CDR1 is SNHLY, CDR2 FYNNEI. This CDR3 reads CASSLQGGGETQYF. CDR3 DNA sequence: TGTGCCAGCAGCCTCCAGGGGGGCGGAGAGACCCAGTACTTC.

The J gene is TRBJ2-3, the V gene TRBV24-1; D gene ambiguous. CDR1 KGHDR and CDR2 SFDVKD come from the germline V gene. CDR3 length: 13 residues. Trimming pared 3 bases from V and 1 base from J, leaving 4 bases between. Written as DNA, the CDR3 is TGTGCCACCAGTGATCTAGGCACAGATACGCAGTATTTT. Protein sequence: CATSDLGTDTQYF.

The CDR3 reads CSVERGGLGTEAFF. DNA for the CDR3: TGCAGCGTTGAAAGGGGGGGCTTGGGCACTGAAGCTTTCTTT. This chain joins TRBV29-1 and TRBJ1-1, with D perhaps matching TRBD1 (6 bases). Trimming cost V 2 bases and J 4 bases, with 14 bases left between them. The CDR3 is made up of 14 amino acids. In germline, CDR1 is SQVTM, CDR2 ANQGSEA. Looking up the rest from reference TRBV29-1 and TRBJ1-1 gives the full variable domain: SAVISQKPSRDICQRGTSLTIQCQVDSQVTMMFWYRQQPGQSLTLIATANQGSEATYESGFVIDKFPISRPNLTFSTLTVSNMSPEDSSIYLCSVERGGLGTEAFFGQGTRLTVV.

With regard to this clone: Other DNA sequences within the sample encode an identical CDR3. The chain is built from TRBV3-1 (or the pseudogene TRBV3-2) and TRBJ1-5; D possibly corresponds to TRBD1 (5 bases). The CDR3 has 14 amino acids. The V end lost 0 bases, the J end lost 7 bases, and 10 bases lay between the germline ends. Per germline, CDR1 LGHDT and CDR2 YNNKEL (reference sequence). The CDR3 loop reads CASSQEGGTQPQHF. The DNA of the CDR3 is TGTGCCAGCAGCCAAGAGGGAGGGACCCAGCCCCAGCATTTT.

The table lists this clone with a count of one. This chain links TRBV18 with TRBJ1-1; tentatively, D is TRBD1 (5 bases). Germline CDR1 and CDR2: KGHSH and LQKENI. CDR3 size: 15 residues. V lost 1 base and J 1 base, leaving 10 bases between the germline ends. The CDR3 bases are TGTGCCAGCTCACCACAGGCCCAGGGGAACACTGAAGCTTTCTTT. Its translation is CASSPQAQGNTEAFF.

The V and J genes are TRBV30 and TRBJ2-1, with D uncertain. CDR1 and CDR2 (germline): GTSNPN, SVGIG (reference sequence). The V end was cut by 4 bases, the J end by 0 bases, with 10 bases between. The CDR3 extends over 14 amino acids. CDR3 amino acids: CAWTMGASYNEQFF. CDR3 DNA sequence: TGTGCCTGGACCATGGGCGCCTCCTACAATGAGCAGTTCTTC. Variable domain in full (rest from reference TRBV30 and TRBJ2-1): SQTIHQWPATLVQPVGSPLSLECTVEGTSNPNLYWYRQAAGRGLQLLFYSVGIGQISSEVPQNLSASRPQDRQFILSSKKLLLSDSGFYLCAWTMGASYNEQFFGPGTRLTVL.

The CDR3 loop reads CASSLLRFSGNTIYF. The CDR3 DNA sequence: TGTGCCAGCAGCTTGCTGAGGTTCTCTGGAAACACCATATATTTT. This sequence joins TRBV5-6 and TRBJ1-3; unclear D gene. Germline assignment: CDR1 SGHDT and CDR2 YYEEEE. The V end was cut by 1 base, the J end by 0 bases, with 8 bases between. CDR3 length: 15 residues.

The gene calls are TRBV12-3 or TRBV12-4 and TRBJ1-2; D possibly corresponds to TRBD1 (5 bases). This CDR3 is 13 amino acids long. V lost 5 bases, J lost 2 bases, and 9 bases lay in between. The CDR3 loop is CASSPRQNYGYTF. The CDR3 DNA reads TGTGCCAGCAGTCCGCGACAGAACTATGGCTACACCTTC.

The chain recombines TRBV27 with TRBJ2-7; D gene unclear. Trimming took off 6 bases at V and 1 base at J, with 16 bases between the two ends. Germline V gene data show CDR1 as MNHEY and CDR2 as SMNVEV (reference sequence). This CDR3 comprises 15 residues. Written as DNA, the CDR3 is TGTGCCAGCAGGTCCGATTCGGGTACTTCCTACGAGCAGTACTTC. Its protein is CASRSDSGTSYEQYF.

The V call is TRBV11-2, the J call TRBJ2-5; D is possibly TRBD2 (6 bases). The germline CDR1 and CDR2 sequences are SGHAT and FQNNGV. V lost 3 bases and J lost 5, with 16 bases in between. The CDR3 sequence is 15 residues long. The CDR3 nucleotides are TGTGCCAGCAGCTTGCTAGCGCGAGGCGAGGAGACCCAGTACTTC. Its protein is CASSLLARGEETQYF.

The J gene is TRBJ1-2, the V gene TRBV5-1, with D perhaps TRBD1 (6 bases). The CDR3 spans 14 residues. Germline loops: CDR1 SGHRS, CDR2 YFSETQ. Trimming pared 0 bases from V and 8 bases from J, leaving 14 bases between. CDR3 sequence reads: CASSLETGGGGYTF. DNA for the CDR3: TGCGCCAGCAGCTTGGAGACAGGCGGCGGCGGCTACACCTTC.

The chain carries TRBV27 and TRBJ1-6; D unresolved. The ends were cut back, 6 bases at V and 1 base at J, with 13 bases in the middle. The CDR3 is 16 residues long. Germline values: CDR1 MNHEY, CDR2 SMNVEV (reference sequence). CDR3 coding DNA: TGTGCCAGCAGCCCGAATCGGGTGTCCTATAATTCACCCCTCCACTTT. This codes for CASSPNRVSYNSPLHF.

V usage is TRBV3-1 (or the pseudogene TRBV3-2) and J usage is TRBJ1-1, with a possible D match to TRBD1 (5 bases). Germline V gives CDR1 LGHDT, CDR2 YNNKEL (reference sequence). V lost 0 bases, J lost 4 bases, and 15 bases lay in between. This CDR3 is 16 amino acids long. The CDR3 region is CASSQDQGSRSTEAFF. Written as DNA, the CDR3 is TGTGCCAGCAGCCAAGACCAGGGCTCCAGGAGCACTGAAGCTTTCTTT.

This rearrangement joins TRBV15 to TRBJ1-6, with D unclear. Germline V gives CDR1 LNHNV, CDR2 YYDKDF (reference sequence). The CDR3 contains 13 residues. V was shortened by 0 bases and J by 12 bases, with 9 bases between the two germline ends. CDR3 loop: CATSRDLREPLHF. DNA for the CDR3: TGTGCCACCAGCAGAGATCTAAGAGAACCCCTCCACTTT.

The chain is built from TRBV9 and TRBJ1-2; D is unresolved. Germline V gene lookup returns CDR1 SGDLS and CDR2 YYNGEE. V was pared by 0 bases and J by 7 bases, with 13 bases between. The CDR3 is 14 residues long. For the CDR3, the DNA is TGTGCCAGCAGCGTAGCCCAAATGGGAGGTGGCTACACCTTC. Residues: CASSVAQMGGGYTF.

This clone was detected a few times. The chain combines TRBV11-2 with TRBJ2-1; D is perhaps TRBD1 (6 bases). V was pared by 1 base and J by 5 bases, with 6 bases between. The germline CDR1 and CDR2 sequences are SGHAT and FQNNGV. This CDR3 contains 13 residues. The DNA of the CDR3 is TGTGCCAGCAGCTTAGGGACAGACAATGAGCAGTTCTTC. Protein product: CASSLGTDNEQFF. The variable domain in full, with the rest retrieved from reference TRBV11-2 and TRBJ2-1, is EAGVAQSPRYKIIEKRQSVAFWCNPISGHATLYWYQQILGQGPKLLIQFQNNGVVDDSQLPKDRFSAERLKGVDSTLKIQPAKLEDSAVYLCASSLGTDNEQFFGPGTRLTVL.

This sequence joins TRBV7-9 and TRBJ2-5; 9 positions agree with TRBD1. Germline V gene data show CDR1 as SEHNR and CDR2 as FQNEAQ (reference sequence). The J segment lost 4 bases and the V segment lost 2 bases, leaving 2 bases of the junction unmatched. This CDR3 is built from 14 residues. The CDR3 is CASSLTGGGETQYF. Here the CDR3 DNA reads TGTGCCAGCAGCTTAACAGGGGGCGGAGAGACCCAGTACTTC.

The chain has TRBV7-8 and TRBJ1-6; tentative D call: TRBD1 (6 bases). Germline V CDR1 and CDR2: SGHVS, FQNEAQ. V lost 2 bases and J 7 bases, leaving 12 bases between the germline ends. The CDR3 is 15 residues long. Here the CDR3 reads CASSLFGQTNSPLHF. CDR3 nucleotide sequence: TGTGCCAGCAGCTTATTTGGACAGACAAATTCACCCCTCCACTTT. Full variable domain (rest looked up from reference TRBV7-8 and TRBJ1-6): GAGVSQSPRYKVAKRGQDVALRCDPISGHVSLFWYQQALGQGPEFLTYFQNEAQLDKSGLPSDRFFAERPEGSVSTLKIQRTQQEDSAVYLCASSLFGQTNSPLHFGNGTRLTVT.

This clone was detected only a few times. V usage is TRBV28 and J usage is TRBJ1-5; 7 positions agree with TRBD1. Germline V lookup: CDR1 MDHEN, CDR2 SYDVKM. This CDR3 spans 15 amino acids. V lost 5 bases, J lost 3 bases, and 7 bases stayed unmatched. CDR3 residues: CASSGQVTFNQPQHF. The CDR3 DNA reads TGTGCCAGCAGTGGACAGGTGACCTTCAATCAGCCCCAGCATTTT.

This sequence joins TRBV7-2 and TRBJ2-1; 9 bases align to TRBD2. The CDR3 has 16 amino acids. The V gene end was trimmed by 5 bases and the J gene end by 9 bases; junction bases not matched to a gene: 14. CDR1 and CDR2 from the germline V gene are SGHTA and FQGNSA. This chain's CDR3 is CASSQRASGTPGEQFF. The CDR3 DNA sequence: TGTGCCAGCAGCCAGAGGGCTAGCGGGACCCCCGGTGAGCAGTTCTTC.